Following are 9 T cell receptor beta chains from one sample sequenced in a study of blood T cells in healthy people across ages. Next came a second PCR, run for about 6 to 11 cycles, which used a sample-barcoded 5' primer along with a J-beta primer mix. TCRdb recomputed calls from the 5' RACE reads with MiXCR, one row per CDR3 protein. Of some 550,000 distinct CDR3 sequences listed, 45% to 55% are singletons. The source material was blood. These receptors were obtained from a man of 80 years or more in good health.

This clonotype was seen a few times. This chain uses TRBV5-1 with TRBJ2-6, with D possibly matching TRBD1 (6 bases). V lost 4 bases, J lost 3 bases, and 11 bases lay in between. Germline V lookup: CDR1 SGHRS, CDR2 YFSETQ. The CDR3 is 15 residues long. CDR3 bases: TGCGCCAGCAGCACGGACAGTCTTGGGGCCAACGTCCTGACTTTC. It encodes CASSTDSLGANVLTF. Variable domain in full (rest from reference TRBV5-1 and TRBJ2-6): KAGVTQTPRYLIKTRGQQVTLSCSPISGHRSVSWYQQTPGQGLQFLFEYFSETQRNKGNFPGRFSGRQFSNSRSEMNVSTLELGDSALYLCASSTDSLGANVLTFGAGSRLTVL.

The table lists this clonotype with a few counts. This rearrangement joins TRBV25-1 to TRBJ2-3; TRBD2 agrees at 9 bases. The CDR3 extends over 16 amino acids. Trimming at V came to 3 bases and at J to 3 bases, leaving 7 bases not matched to a gene. Germline-derived CDR1 and CDR2 are MGHDK and SYGVNS. The CDR3 DNA follows: TGTGCCAGCAGTGACCTCTTAGCGGGGGATACAGATACGCAGTATTTT. Protein: CASSDLLAGDTDTQYF.

The J gene is TRBJ2-6, the V gene TRBV7-2; no firm D call. Trimming took off 2 bases at V and 0 bases at J, with 11 bases between the two ends. Germline V gives CDR1 SGHTA, CDR2 FQGNSA. The CDR3 loop spans 17 amino acids. The CDR3 nucleotides read TGTGCCAGCAGCTTAACAGCCACAAACTCTGGGGCCAACGTCCTGACTTTC. Translated: CASSLTATNSGANVLTF.

V usage is TRBV15 and J usage is TRBJ2-7; D not resolved. The J call may be faulty, since TRBJ2-5 better matches the DNA end. The V gene's germline CDR1 is LNHNV and CDR2 YYDKDF (reference sequence). This CDR3 region has 16 residues. This chain's CDR3 is CATSRGNGPGGETQYF. The CDR3 coding sequence is TGTGCCACCAGCAGAGGGAACGGTCCGGGTGGCGAGACCCAGTACTTC.

This rearrangement joins TRBV30 to TRBJ2-3; 11 nucleotides align to TRBD1. In germline, CDR1 is GTSNPN, CDR2 SVGIG (reference sequence). The CDR3 is 12 amino acids. CDR3 DNA: TGTGCGAAGGGACAGGGGGCAGATACGCAGTATTTT. Translating gives CAKGQGADTQYF.

The rearrangement joins TRBV7-3 to TRBJ2-7; D is possibly TRBD1 or TRBD2 (6 bases each). The CDR3 loop spans 13 amino acids. Per germline, CDR1 SGHTA and CDR2 FQGTGA. Trimming removed 1 base at V and 6 bases at J, with 10 bases between. The CDR3 DNA sequence: TGTGCCAGCAGCTTAATGGGGGGCCGCGAGCAGTACTTC. Amino acids: CASSLMGGREQYF.

The chain combines TRBV11-2 with TRBJ2-7, with D possibly matching TRBD2 (6 bases). V was cut by 3 bases and J by 8 bases, with 11 bases left in between. The CDR3 is 12 residues long. Germline V gene sequence: CDR1 SGHAT, CDR2 FQNNGV. As DNA, the CDR3 is TGTGCCAGCAGCTTTCGACTAGAGAAGCAGTACTTC. This sequence encodes CASSFRLEKQYF.

This clonotype was observed a handful of times. This chain connects TRBV7-3 to TRBJ2-3; 8 nucleotides align to TRBD2. Germline CDR1 reads SGHTA; CDR2 reads FQGTGA. With 5 bases clipped from V and 5 bases from J, the junction kept 9 bases outside the gene matches. The CDR3 runs to 15 residues. In nucleotides, the CDR3 is TGTGCCAGCAGCGAGCTAGCGGGCCCTCAAGATACGCAGTATTTT. This gives the protein CASSELAGPQDTQYF.

The chain combines TRBV7-2 with TRBJ2-1; D is unresolved. CDR3 length equals 14 residues. CDR1 is SGHTA and CDR2 is FQGNSA in the germline V gene. The CDR3 protein is CASAATSPYNEQFF. CDR3 DNA: TGTGCATCCGCAGCTACCAGCCCATACAATGAGCAGTTCTTC.